This T cell receptor beta chain was captured by sequencing in a study of read filtering for tumor transcriptome and immune sequencing. This clonotype was seen ten or more times. There are 16 residues in the CDR3. V was clipped by 2 bases and J by 5 bases, with 17 bases between them. CDR1 and CDR2 (germline): MNHNS, SASEGT. Molecular barcoded adaptors covering alpha/delta and beta/gamma chains were used on approximately 440 ng RNA. TCRdb fed the reads into MiXCR, producing one record per CDR3 protein. The sample lists around 23,000 distinct CDR3 sequences, 20% to 25% occurring once. This chain joins TRBV6-1 and TRBJ2-3; D tentatively fits TRBD1 or TRBD2 (5 bases each). The receptor's source is a donor older than 35 with multiple myeloma. The sample was a population of CD138-negative cells sorted from bone marrow. The chain's CDR3 is CASSEPQGAWGDTQYF. The CDR3 DNA is TGTGCCAGCAGTGAACCGCAGGGAGCGTGGGGAGATACGCAGTATTTT.